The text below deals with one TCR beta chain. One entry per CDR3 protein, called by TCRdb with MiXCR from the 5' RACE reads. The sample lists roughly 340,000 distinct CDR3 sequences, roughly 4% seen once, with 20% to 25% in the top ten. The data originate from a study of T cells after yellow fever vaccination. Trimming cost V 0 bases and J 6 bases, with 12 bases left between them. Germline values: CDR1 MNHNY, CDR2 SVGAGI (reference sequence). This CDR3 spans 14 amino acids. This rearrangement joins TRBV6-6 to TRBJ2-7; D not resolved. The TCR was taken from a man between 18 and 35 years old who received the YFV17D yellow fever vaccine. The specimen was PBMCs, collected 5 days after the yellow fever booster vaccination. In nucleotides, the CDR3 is TGTGCCAGCAGTTACTCTTATAGACTTGCCGAGCAGTACGTC. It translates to CASSYSYRLAEQYV.